The clone carrying this T cell receptor (beta chain) was counted a few times. The germline CDR1 and CDR2 sequences are SGHTS and YDEGEE. The CDR3 has 17 amino acids. V lost 1 base, J lost 0 bases, and 14 bases lay in between. The data derive from a study of blood T cell repertoires in COVID-19. Whole-study context: Sample material is recorded as cDNA or gDNA derived from T cells, B-cell-depleted T cells, or PBMCs.

Assay: immunoSEQ multiplex PCR; the TCRdb copy retains only in-frame clones and omits some. The sample holds 99,000 or so clones; roughly 80% are singletons and the top ten take around a quarter. V gene TRBV5-8 combines with J gene TRBJ2-1; D is perhaps TRBD2 (6 bases). The TCR comes from a man in his 60s with acute or convalescent COVID-19. The sample comprised peripheral blood. CDR3 sequence reads: CASSLTRGQSSYNEQFF. The CDR3 DNA sequence: TGTGCCAGCAGCTTGACGCGGGGTCAGAGCTCCTACAATGAGCAGTTCTTC. The complete variable domain, with remaining parts taken from reference TRBV5-8 and TRBJ2-1, reads EAGVTQSPTHLIKTRGQQATLRCSPISGHTSVYWYQQALGLGLQFLLWYDEGEERNRGNFPPRFSGRQFPNYSSELNVNALELEDSALYLCASSLTRGQSSYNEQFFGPGTRLTVL.